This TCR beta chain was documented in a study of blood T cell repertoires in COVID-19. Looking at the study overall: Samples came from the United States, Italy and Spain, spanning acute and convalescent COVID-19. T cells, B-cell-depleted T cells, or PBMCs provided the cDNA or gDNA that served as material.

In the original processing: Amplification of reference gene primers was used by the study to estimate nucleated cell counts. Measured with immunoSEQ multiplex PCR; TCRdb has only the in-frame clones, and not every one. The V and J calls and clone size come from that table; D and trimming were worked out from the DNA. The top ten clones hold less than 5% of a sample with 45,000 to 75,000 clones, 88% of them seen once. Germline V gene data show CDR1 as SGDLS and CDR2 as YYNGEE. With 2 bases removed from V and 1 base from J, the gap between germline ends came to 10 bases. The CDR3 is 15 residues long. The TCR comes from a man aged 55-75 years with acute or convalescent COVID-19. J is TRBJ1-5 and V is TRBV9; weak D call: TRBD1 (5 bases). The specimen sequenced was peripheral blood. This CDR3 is CASSVTDSSNQPQHF. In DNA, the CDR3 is TGTGCCAGCAGCGTCACCGACAGCAGCAATCAGCCCCAGCATTTT.